This T cell receptor beta chain was captured in a study of blood T cell repertoires in COVID-19. Overall study context: Sources were T cells, B-cell-depleted T cells, or PBMCs; the material itself was cDNA or gDNA.

Sequencing was performed with immunoSEQ multiplex PCR; in TCRdb, only in-frame clones are kept and a portion is missing. The sample gives roughly 230,000 clones, 70% to 90% of which show up once; more than 0.75% is in the top ten. The clonotype comes from a man aged 35 to 55 with acute or convalescent COVID-19. The sequencing input was peripheral blood.

Here the CDR3 reads CASSSGGQPQHF. The CDR3 DNA sequence: TGTGCCAGCAGCTCGGGGGGTCAGCCCCAGCATTTT. The rearrangement uses TRBV3-1 (or the pseudogene TRBV3-2) and TRBJ1-5; tentatively, D is TRBD1 (5 bases). V lost 5 bases, J lost 6 bases, and 8 bases lay in between. The CDR3 loop spans 12 amino acids. From germline, CDR1 is LGHDT and CDR2 YNNKEL (reference sequence).